The 8 T cell receptor beta chains below were found in one sample sequenced in a study of tumor-infiltrating lymphocytes in localized non-small cell lung cancer. Assay: immunoSEQ multiplex PCR; the TCRdb copy retains only in-frame clones and omits some. The data hold under 7,000 clones, with around 78% observed a single time. The specimen sequenced was uninvolved lung tissue not adjacent to the tumor. The receptors originated from a human donor with non-small cell lung cancer.

The chain joins TRBV5-6 to TRBJ1-6; TRBD1 agrees at 7 bases. Germline V gene data show CDR1 as SGHDT and CDR2 as YYEEEE. CDR3 size: 14 residues. V lost 2 bases, J lost 5 bases, and 1 base stayed unmatched. For the CDR3, the DNA is TGTGCCAGCAGCTTCGGGACAGATAATTCACCCCTCCACTTT. Encoded protein: CASSFGTDNSPLHF.

The chain has TRBV7-6 and TRBJ2-5; no reliable D call. In germline, CDR1 is SGHVS, CDR2 FNYEAQ. The V and J ends lost 4 bases and 3 bases respectively, with 6 bases between them. The CDR3 sequence is 12 residues long. The CDR3 DNA sequence: TGTGCCAGCAGCTCAGGAGAAGAGACCCAGTACTTC. Residues: CASSSGEETQYF.

Sample share makes this clone medium-sized. J is TRBJ2-2 and V is TRBV27; 8 bases map to TRBD1. The CDR3 contains 17 residues. The V segment lost 4 bases and the J segment 5 bases; nucleotides outside the gene matches: 12. CDR1 and CDR2 from the germline V gene are MNHEY and SMNVEV (reference sequence). The CDR3 loop reads CASSYLRQGARTGELFF. CDR3 bases: TGTGCCAGCAGTTACCTCAGGCAGGGGGCGCGGACCGGGGAGCTGTTTTTT.

V and J are TRBV19 and TRBJ2-7, with 9 bases aligning to TRBD2. The CDR3 sequence is 14 residues long. From germline, CDR1 is LNHDA and CDR2 SQIVND (reference sequence). V dropped 5 bases and J dropped 2; count of bases not matched to a gene: 4. CDR3 region: CASSGTSGPYEQYF. CDR3 DNA: TGTGCCAGTAGTGGTACTAGCGGGCCCTACGAGCAGTACTTC.

The chain joins TRBV19 to TRBJ2-5; 7 nucleotides match TRBD2. The length of the CDR3 is 11 residues. The V gene's germline CDR1 is LNHDA and CDR2 SQIVND (reference sequence). J was trimmed by 5 bases and V by 10 bases; bases with no gene match: 4. CDR3 coding DNA: TGTGCCACCCGGCGGGGGGAGACCCAGTACTTC. This codes for CATRRGETQYF.

V and J are TRBV30 and TRBJ1-4; D not certain. CDR1 is GTSNPN, CDR2 SVGIG, per germline (reference sequence). V was pared by 0 bases and J by 4 bases, with 9 bases between. CDR3 length: 14 amino acids. This CDR3 reads CAWSVEGFNEKLFF. The CDR3, as DNA: TGTGCCTGGAGTGTAGAAGGGTTTAATGAAAAACTGTTTTTT.

This chain joins TRBV4-1 and TRBJ2-3; 9 bases line up with TRBD2. The CDR3 length is 14 residues. J gave up 6 bases and V 1 base, and 2 bases lay outside the gene matches. CDR1 and CDR2 (germline): MGHRA, YSYEKL. CDR3 sequence reads: CASSQAGTSDTQYF. In nucleotides, the CDR3 is TGCGCCAGCAGCCAAGCGGGGACTAGCGATACGCAGTATTTT.

The chain couples TRBV5-4 to TRBJ2-1, with TRBD2 identical over 9 bases. Germline loops: CDR1 SGHNT, CDR2 YYREEE (reference sequence). V gave up 5 bases and J gave up 3 bases; unmatched junction bases: 6. The CDR3 extends over 15 amino acids. The chain's CDR3 is CASRFSGSNYNEQFF. The CDR3 nucleotides are TGTGCCAGCAGATTTAGCGGGAGTAACTACAATGAGCAGTTCTTC.